These 23 T cell receptor beta chains came from one sample sequenced in a study of blood T cell repertoires in COVID-19. Using immunoSEQ multiplex PCR, the repertoire was profiled, and TCRdb retains in-frame clones only, with some absent. Altogether about 500,000 clones are present, 87% being singletons, with the ten largest covering under 0.85%. The sample taken for sequencing was PBMCs or T cells enriched from blood (not recorded which). The receptors were gathered from a woman aged 18 to 35 who had recovered from COVID-19.

The V gene is TRBV4-1, the J gene TRBJ1-3; the D gene is possibly TRBD1 (5 bases). The germline V gene encodes CDR1 MGHRA and CDR2 YSYEKL. Trimming took off 0 bases at V and 4 bases at J, with 10 bases between the two ends. The CDR3 contains 15 residues. CDR3 amino acids: CASSQDRQGGNTIYF. The CDR3 DNA follows: TGCGCCAGCAGCCAAGATCGGCAGGGAGGAAACACCATATATTTT.

This chain connects TRBV5-6 to TRBJ1-2; maybe TRBD1 (5 bases). The CDR3 has 14 amino acids. Germline CDR1 reads SGHDT; CDR2 reads YYEEEE. V dropped 0 bases and J dropped 4 bases, with 10 bases sitting between them. In nucleotides, the CDR3 is TGTGCCAGCAGCTTGGGACAGACAACCTATGGCTACACCTTC. It yields the protein CASSLGQTTYGYTF.

This clone appeared a single time. The chain couples TRBV5-4 to TRBJ1-2, with 7 positions matching TRBD1. In germline, CDR1 is SGHNT, CDR2 YYREEE (reference sequence). With V trimmed by 0 bases and J by 8 bases, 7 bases remained unmatched. This CDR3 contains 14 residues. CDR3 nucleotides: TGTGCCAGCAGCTTGGGACAGGGAAGGTCGGGCTACACCTTC. As protein: CASSLGQGRSGYTF.

V gene TRBV6-5 combines with J gene TRBJ2-3, with 8 bases lining up with TRBD1. The CDR3 is 15 residues long. The V and J ends lost 10 bases and 0 bases, in that order; junction bases with no gene match: 9. Germline assignment: CDR1 MNHEY and CDR2 SVGAGI. The CDR3 region has the DNA TGTGCCACCAGAGACAGGGGTCGTAGCACAGATACGCAGTATTTT. This sequence encodes CATRDRGRSTDTQYF.

The rearrangement uses TRBV7-2 and TRBJ2-3, with 7 bases fitting TRBD2. CDR3 size: 15 residues. Germline values: CDR1 SGHTA, CDR2 FQGNSA. The trim removed 6 bases at V and 0 bases at J, leaving 6 bases unmatched. The CDR3 protein is CASSRQRGSTDTQYF. CDR3 nucleotides: TGTGCCAGCAGTCGACAGCGGGGAAGCACAGATACGCAGTATTTT.

The sample holds one count of this clone. V usage is TRBV5-1 and J usage is TRBJ1-2, with TRBD1 matching over 10 bases. Looked up from germline, CDR1 is SGHRS and CDR2 is YFSETQ. The CDR3 sequence is 16 residues long. V trimming: 4 bases; J trimming: 2 bases; junction bases outside the gene matches: 8. In nucleotides, the CDR3 is TGCGCCAGCAGCCACCTGAGGGACAGGGGCAACTATGGCTACACCTTC. Protein: CASSHLRDRGNYGYTF.

With regard to this clone: The same CDR3 arises from other DNA sequences in this sample as well. The chain is built from TRBV3-1 (or the pseudogene TRBV3-2) and TRBJ1-2; 7 bases are a match to TRBD1. The V segment lost 0 bases and the J segment 5 bases; nucleotides outside the gene matches: 0. The CDR3 contains 13 residues. The V gene's germline CDR1 is LGHDT and CDR2 YNNKEL (reference sequence). CDR3 DNA sequence: TGTGCCAGCAGCCAAGACAGGGGGTATGGCTACACCTTC. It yields the protein CASSQDRGYGYTF.

The chain employs TRBV7-2 and TRBJ2-7; 9 bases line up with TRBD2. Germline lookup yields CDR1 SGHTA and CDR2 FQGNSA. The CDR3 extends over 14 amino acids. With V trimmed by 5 bases and J by 5 bases, 7 bases remained unmatched. CDR3 loop: CASSGGGGADEQYF. The CDR3 bases are TGTGCCAGCAGCGGGGGCGGGGGGGCAGACGAGCAGTACTTC.

On this clone itself: Germline is not matched at one junction end, which may reflect a read error. CDR3 sequence: CASSLAASLLYF. CDR3 DNA: TGTGCCAGCAGCCTAGCGGCCTCTTTATTGTACTTC. J is TRBJ2-7 and V is TRBV7-8, with 7 bases matching TRBD2. This CDR3 comprises 12 residues. Germline CDR1 and CDR2: SGHVS and FQNEAQ.

The chain is built from TRBV12-5 and TRBJ1-5; TRBD1 aligns across 8 bases. Trimming took 6 bases from V and 5 from J; bases not matched to a gene: 6. The CDR3 extends over 14 amino acids. The germline V gene has CDR1 LGHNT and CDR2 FRNRAP. This chain's CDR3 is CASGPGQGDQPQHF. CDR3 nucleotide sequence: TGTGCTAGTGGCCCCGGACAGGGCGATCAGCCCCAGCATTTT.

The chain couples TRBV9 to TRBJ2-3; 14 positions agree with TRBD2. The CDR3 runs to 16 residues. The germline V gene encodes CDR1 SGDLS and CDR2 YYNGEE. With V trimmed by 3 bases and J by 6 bases, 6 bases remained unmatched. This CDR3 is CASSGRTSGGFDTQYF. In DNA form, the CDR3 reads TGTGCCAGCAGCGGCCGGACTAGCGGGGGGTTCGATACGCAGTATTTT.

The V call is TRBV7-9, the J call TRBJ1-1, with D maybe TRBD1 (5 bases). In germline, CDR1 is SEHNR, CDR2 FQNEAQ (reference sequence). This CDR3 region has 16 residues. V lost 5 bases and J 1 base, leaving 17 bases between the germline ends. Here the CDR3 DNA reads TGTGCCAGCAGCCAATCTGCTGGGGCCCAGAACACTGAAGCTTTCTTT. It codes for CASSQSAGAQNTEAFF.

Details on this clone: The identical CDR3 is also encoded by other nucleotide sequences in the sample. The genes are TRBV6-5 and TRBJ1-2, with 10 bases identical to TRBD1. After removal of 6 bases from V and 2 bases from J, the junction contained 3 bases not matched to a gene. Germline V lookup: CDR1 MNHEY, CDR2 SVGAGI. This CDR3 is built from 14 residues. The CDR3 DNA is TGTGCCAGCAGCCGGACAGGGGGAAACTATGGCTACACCTTC. Residues: CASSRTGGNYGYTF.

This chain joins TRBV5-1 and TRBJ2-2; TRBD2 is a possible D gene (5 bases). From germline, CDR1 is SGHRS and CDR2 YFSETQ. V was clipped by 2 bases and J by 0 bases, with 8 bases between them. This CDR3 has 15 amino acids. The CDR3 bases are TGCGCCAGCAGCTTAGCGGAAACGAACACCGGGGAGCTGTTTTTT. Translated, it gives CASSLAETNTGELFF.

This clone has a handful of counts. J is TRBJ1-1 and V is TRBV5-1; 7 bases line up with TRBD1. The germline gives CDR1 SGHRS, CDR2 YFSETQ. The ends lost 4 bases at V and 0 bases at J; junction bases unmatched: 6. The CDR3 extends over 15 amino acids. CDR3 residues: CASSPRQGMNTEAFF. CDR3 nucleotide sequence: TGCGCCAGCAGCCCCCGACAGGGTATGAACACTGAAGCTTTCTTT.

This chain joins TRBV7-8 and TRBJ2-7; 10 bases match TRBD1. This CDR3 has 14 residues. J lost 5 bases, V lost 5 bases, and 6 bases had no gene match. From germline, CDR1 is SGHVS and CDR2 FQNEAQ. The CDR3 DNA sequence: TGTGCCAGCAGCCGGGACAGGGGATTTCACGAGCAGTACTTC. Translation gives CASSRDRGFHEQYF.

The chain couples TRBV10-3 to TRBJ1-2, with D tentatively TRBD1 (6 bases). V gave up 8 bases and J gave up 5 bases, with 18 bases separating them. The CDR3 length is 14 residues. Germline lookup yields CDR1 ENHRY and CDR2 SYGVKD. As DNA, the CDR3 is TGTGCCATCTATGCAGGGGTGGATTTTTATGGCTACACCTTC. Translating gives CAIYAGVDFYGYTF.

The chain links TRBV2 to TRBJ1-1; the D gene is possibly TRBD1 (5 bases). The germline V and J ends were trimmed by 5 bases and 5 bases, with 15 bases remaining between them. Germline V gene data show CDR1 as SNHLY and CDR2 as FYNNEI. The CDR3 is made up of 14 amino acids. For the CDR3, the DNA is TGTGCCAGCAGTCCCCTGGGCAGGGAAACTGAAGCTTTCTTT. This gives the protein CASSPLGRETEAFF.

V usage is TRBV28 and J usage is TRBJ1-1; no reliable D call. V lost 5 bases and J lost 2, with 15 bases in between. CDR1 is MDHEN, CDR2 SYDVKM, per germline. The CDR3 totals 15 residues. This CDR3 is CASSLGSRPNTEAFF. The CDR3 coding sequence is TGTGCCAGCAGTCTGGGTAGCAGACCCAACACTGAAGCTTTCTTT.

The chain is built from TRBV7-8 and TRBJ2-2; no firm D call. Germline values: CDR1 SGHVS, CDR2 FQNEAQ. The CDR3 consists of 13 residues. Trimming stripped 8 bases from V and 1 base from J, with 8 bases between. The CDR3 DNA sequence: TGTGCCAGCGGGCTGAGGAACACCGGGGAGCTGTTTTTT. Protein: CASGLRNTGELFF.

As regards this clone: Other DNA sequences in this specimen translate into the identical CDR3. This chain links TRBV3-1 (or the pseudogene TRBV3-2) with TRBJ2-3; D gene unclear. This CDR3 contains 14 residues. The V end was cut by 0 bases, the J end by 2 bases, with 6 bases between. Germline V gene lookup returns CDR1 LGHDT and CDR2 YNNKEL (reference sequence). CDR3 DNA: TGTGCCAGCAGCCAAGACCCTTCCACAGATACGCAGTATTTT. This codes for CASSQDPSTDTQYF.

The chain recombines TRBV9 with TRBJ2-7; 9 nucleotides agree with TRBD1. Losses at the gene ends were 4 bases for V and 5 bases for J; bases not matched to a gene: 7. The CDR3 is 14 residues long. Per germline, CDR1 SGDLS and CDR2 YYNGEE. Written as DNA, the CDR3 is TGTGCCAGCAGCTCCGACAGGGGGAGCGACGAGCAGTACTTC. It specifies CASSSDRGSDEQYF.

The chain uses TRBV30 and TRBJ2-1; TRBD2 matches 7 bases. The CDR3 runs 14 residues. CDR1 and CDR2 (germline): GTSNPN, SVGIG (reference sequence). V lost 3 bases, J lost 7 bases, and 9 bases stayed unmatched. This CDR3 reads CAWRRTRAANEQFF. DNA for the CDR3: TGTGCCTGGAGGAGGACTAGAGCGGCAAATGAGCAGTTCTTC.